This T cell receptor (beta chain) emerged from a study of T cells in Graves' hyperthyroidism and ophthalmopathy. Study results and limitations: In validation, the model predicted ophthalmopathy. These predictions came a median 6.5 months before onset. Ophthalmopathy stood apart from stable hyperthyroidism in a 13 V-J model.

Amplified TCR beta CDR3 regions derived from RNA transcripts. The HTBI primer set drove a first-round RT-PCR of the TCR CDR3. TCRdb passed the multiplex PCR reads through MiXCR, listing each CDR3 protein once. The sample lists 500,000 to 600,000 distinct CDR3 sequences; roughly 50% were seen once. A remark on this clonotype: Its target is unknown.

CDR1 is SQVTM, CDR2 ANQGSEA, per germline. V lost 4 bases to trimming and J lost 0 bases, with 9 bases between them. This CDR3 comprises 14 residues. The chain uses TRBV29-1 and TRBJ2-2; D unresolved. Sample: peripheral blood or thyroid tissue (not recorded which). This clonotype originated in an adult woman with Graves' disease, either hyperthyroidism or ophthalmopathy (not recorded which). The CDR3 spells CSVVGSANTGELFF. CDR3 DNA: TGCAGCGTTGTTGGCAGCGCGAACACCGGGGAGCTGTTTTTT.